The clone carrying this TCR beta chain was picked up many times. What it binds is not known. The tissue used was unsorted bulk material of roughly 17-32 mg. RNA and DNA were co-extracted from it with the AllPrep DNA/RNA mini kit. CDR3 length equals 16 residues. The germline gives CDR1 ENHRY, CDR2 SYGVKD. Trimming at V came to 2 bases and at J to 0 bases, leaving 5 bases not matched to a gene. The data derive from a study of tumor-infiltrating lymphocytes in primary liver carcinoma. Study findings and constraints: It was observed that only about 7.5-25% of the top clones appeared in every one of the five tumor regions. Compared with tumor region pairs, tumor-adjacent and tumor-blood pairs overlapped less.

Starting material of 450 to 500 ng total RNA yielded TCR beta cDNA via a constant-region primer. Slightly modified ARM-PCR served as the procedure for the TCR beta libraries. These libraries came from three rounds of nested multiplex PCR. Both of the initial two PCR rounds ran for nine to ten cycles and employed TRBV1-TRBV30 forward primers alongside a C-beta reverse primer. From the multiplex PCR reads, TCRdb called clonotypes with MiXCR, one entry per CDR3 protein. The sample shows 20,000 to 25,000 distinct CDR3 sequences, 80% of them seen only once. The receptor comes from a woman aged 30 to 39 with primary liver carcinoma and hepatitis B virus infection. The sample taken for sequencing was liver tumor tissue from sampling region 2. As for subset: tumor region T2, inferior pole. The chain combines TRBV10-3 with TRBJ2-3, with 7 bases that match TRBD2. DNA of the CDR3: TGTGCCATCAGTGAGAGGGGTAGCGGGAGCACAGATACGCAGTATTTT. Protein sequence: CAISERGSGSTDTQYF.